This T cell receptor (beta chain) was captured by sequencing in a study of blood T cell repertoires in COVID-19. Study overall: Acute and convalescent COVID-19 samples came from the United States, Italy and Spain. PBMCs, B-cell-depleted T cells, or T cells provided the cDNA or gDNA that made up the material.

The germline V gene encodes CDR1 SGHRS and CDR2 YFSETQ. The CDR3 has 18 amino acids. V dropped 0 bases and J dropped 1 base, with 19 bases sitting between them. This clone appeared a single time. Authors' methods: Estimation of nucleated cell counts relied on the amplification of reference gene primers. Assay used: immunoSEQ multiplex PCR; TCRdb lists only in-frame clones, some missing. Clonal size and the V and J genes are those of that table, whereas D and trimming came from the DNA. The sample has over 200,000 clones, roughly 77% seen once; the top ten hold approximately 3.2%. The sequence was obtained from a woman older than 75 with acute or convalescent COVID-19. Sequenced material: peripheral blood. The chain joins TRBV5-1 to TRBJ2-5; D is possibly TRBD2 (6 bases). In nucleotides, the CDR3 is TGCGCCAGCAGCTTGGCGGGGGAGGCTTCGAGGGTCCAAGAGACCCAGTACTTC. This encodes CASSLAGEASRVQETQYF.